This T cell receptor (beta chain) was recovered during a study of cytomegalovirus exposure and HLA in healthy donors. Study-level findings and limits: Three CMV-associated chains proved CMV antigen-specific in vitro.

The PCR was carried out with 60 Vbeta primers and 13 Jbeta primers. The method was immunoSEQ multiplex PCR; TCRdb's version includes in-frame clones alone and lacks a portion of them. The table includes 95,000 to 110,000 clones, around 77% detected once. This CDR3 contains 16 residues. Germline V gene lookup returns CDR1 MGHRA and CDR2 YSYEKL. The ends lost 3 bases at V and 7 bases at J; junction bases unmatched: 11. Comments on this clone: What it binds is not known.

The clonotype originates from a man in his forties or fifties in good health and CMV-seropositive. The material sequenced was PBMCs. The chain has TRBV4-1 and TRBJ1-5; 8 nucleotides agree with TRBD1. CDR3 residues: CASSHAWTGREQPQHF. The CDR3 coding sequence is TGCGCCAGCAGCCACGCCTGGACAGGGAGGGAGCAGCCCCAGCATTTT.